This T cell receptor (beta chain) was sequenced during a study of T cell responses to AZD1222 COVID-19 vaccine. Repertoires were generated with immunoSEQ multiplex PCR, while TCRdb's copy carries only in-frame clones and drops some. The sample records around 69,000 clones, 84% being singletons. This TCR was recovered from an adult in good health. The sequences come from peripheral blood, collected on day 0 of AZD1222 vaccination.

CDR3 coding DNA: TGTGCCAGCAGTGAAGCCCTGGGAAGGGGGCGGGATGGCTACACCTTC. Translated, it gives CASSEALGRGRDGYTF. This chain connects TRBV6-1 to TRBJ1-2, with 7 bases that match TRBD1. The CDR3 consists of 16 residues. J was trimmed by 6 bases and V by 0 bases; bases with no gene match: 10. The germline V gene has CDR1 MNHNS and CDR2 SASEGT.